Listed below are T cell receptor beta chains from one sample, sequenced in a study of cytomegalovirus exposure and HLA in healthy donors. Assay: immunoSEQ multiplex PCR; the TCRdb copy retains only in-frame clones and omits some. Of around 170,000 clones listed, around 78% are singletons. The sample consisted of PBMCs. The receptors here all came from a middle-aged man in good health and CMV-seronegative. The CDR3 runs from the conserved cysteine through the conserved F or W. A D gene is named only where the DNA matches it firmly. Rows may omit the clone size; those that give it use once, few, many or a size class.

size	D	length	J	V	DNA	CDR3
.	.	18	TRBJ1-6	TRBV19	TGTGCCAGTAGTTATACGGGCAGGGGATTCTCCTATAATTCACCCCTCCACTTT	CASSYTGRGFSYNSPLHF
.	TRBD2	15	TRBJ2-2	TRBV5-1	TGCGCCAGCAGCTTCGGCAGGGAGGGCACCGGGGAGCTGTTTTTT	CASSFGREGTGELFF
.	.	15	TRBJ2-2	TRBV4-2	TGTGCCAGCAGCTTCCCTGCAGGGGCGGCCGGGGAGCTGTTTTTT	CASSFPAGAAGELFF
.	.	12	TRBJ2-2	TRBV21-1	TGTGCCAGCAGCAACGACACCGGGGAGCTGTTTTTT	CASSNDTGELFF
.	.	16	TRBJ2-7	TRBV28	TGTGCCAGCAGTTTATCGCCCCAGGTGGTGGTTTACGAGCAGTACTTC	CASSLSPQVVVYEQYF
.	.	12	TRBJ2-5	TRBV28	TGTGCCAGCGACACCCGGGACACCAAGCAGTACTTC	CASDTRDTKQYF
.	TRBD1	14	TRBJ1-6	TRBV7-8	TGTGCCAGCAGCGACCGACAGGGTAATTCACCCCTCCACTTT	CASSDRQGNSPLHF
.	TRBD1	14	TRBJ2-7	TRBV5-1	TGCGCCAGCAGCTTACAGGGGGCGCTACGGGATCAGTACTTC	CASSLQGALRDQYF
.	TRBD2	15	TRBJ2-3	TRBV15	TGTGCCACCAGTTCGGGGACTAGCATATCAGATACGCAGTATTTT	CATSSGTSISDTQYF
once	TRBD1	17	TRBJ2-7	TRBV18	TGTGCCAGCTCGCACGGACAGGGGGACCCCCTTCCCTACGAGCAGTACTTC	CASSHGQGDPLPYEQYF
few	.	16	TRBJ2-1	TRBV4-1	TGCGCCAGCAGCCAAGGCACAGGGCGCTCCTACAATGAGCAGTTCTTC	CASSQGTGRSYNEQFF
.	.	14	TRBJ1-1	TRBV7-3	TGTGCCAGCAGCTTAACAGGGGAGGGCACTGAAGCTTTCTTT	CASSLTGEGTEAFF
once	.	15	TRBJ1-4	TRBV5-1	TGCGCCAGCAGCTTGGACTGGGAGTTTAATGAAAAACTGTTTTTT	CASSLDWEFNEKLFF
.	.	15	TRBJ2-6	TRBV30	TGTGCCTGGAGTGTACAAAGCTCTGGGGCCAACGTCCTGACTTTC	CAWSVQSSGANVLTF
.	.	16	TRBJ1-1	TRBV7-6	TGTGCCAGCAGCCTAACGGAGGGTTTCGTGAACACTGAAGCTTTCTTT	CASSLTEGFVNTEAFF
.	.	15	TRBJ1-2	TRBV2	TGTGCCAGCAGAATGGGGCAGGAAAGGTTAAAAGGCTACACCTTC	CASRMGQERLKGYTF
few	.	13	TRBJ1-3	TRBV6-1	TGTGCCAGCAGTTATAACTCTGGAAACACCATATATTTT	CASSYNSGNTIYF
.	.	13	TRBJ1-5	TRBV7-8	TGTGCCAGCAGCTTAGGAGAGAATCAGCCCCAGCATTTT	CASSLGENQPQHF
.	TRBD1	16	TRBJ1-6	TRBV5-1	TGCGCCAGCAGCTCACAGGGGAGCTCCTATAATTCACCCCTCCACTTT	CASSSQGSSYNSPLHF
few	.	17	TRBJ2-4	TRBV2	TGTGCCAGCAGTGCCTCCCGTGTGACCCTAGCCAAAAACAGTCAGTACTTC	CASSASRVTLAKNSQYF
.	.	14	TRBJ2-7	TRBV4-1	TGCGCCAGCAGCCAAACTACGGCTACCTACGAGCAGTACTTC	CASSQTTATYEQYF
.	.	14	TRBJ1-5	TRBV28	TGTGCCAGCACCCCGTGGACAGTCAATCAGCCCCAGCATTTT	CASTPWTVNQPQHF
.	TRBD1	11	TRBJ1-1	TRBV2	TGTGCCAGCAGGGACAGGGACGAAGCTTTCTTT	CASRDRDEAFF
.	TRBD1	16	TRBJ2-2	TRBV11-2	TGTGCCAGCAGCCTCGGGACAGGGGGAAACACCGGGGAGCTGTTTTTT	CASSLGTGGNTGELFF
.	TRBD1	18	TRBJ2-3	TRBV18	TGTGCCAGCTCACCACGACAGGGGGTAACCTCTGGCACAGATACGCAGTATTTT	CASSPRQGVTSGTDTQYF
.	TRBD1	13	TRBJ1-1	TRBV30	TGTGCCTGGAGCGGAAGAGGGGGCGCTGAAGCTTTCTTT	CAWSGRGGAEAFF
.	TRBD1	13	TRBJ1-5	TRBV15	TGTGCCACAAGCCAGGGGGGAAATCAGCCCCAGCATTTT	CATSQGGNQPQHF
.	.	14	TRBJ2-3	TRBV6-6	TGTGCCAGCAGGCATAGCTTGGGGCAAGATACGCAGTATTTT	CASRHSLGQDTQYF
.	TRBD2	14	TRBJ2-1	TRBV5-1	TGCGCCAGCAGCTGGGGGGGTGAGAACAATGAGCAGTTCTTC	CASSWGGENNEQFF
few	TRBD2	14	TRBJ2-7	TRBV9	TGTGCCAGCAGCGTAGATAGCGGGGGCTACGAGCAGTACTTC	CASSVDSGGYEQYF
.	TRBD1	15	TRBJ1-2	TRBV6-1	TGTGCCAGCAGTACAGGGGGCGCGGAACCCTATGGCTACACCTTC	CASSTGGAEPYGYTF
.	TRBD1	13	TRBJ2-7	TRBV10-3	TGTGCCATCAGTGAGAGGGACAGTAACGAGCAGTACTTC	CAISERDSNEQYF
.	.	13	TRBJ1-5	TRBV9	TGTGCCAGCAGCGTAGACGGGAGTCAGCCCCAGCATTTT	CASSVDGSQPQHF
.	TRBD1	14	TRBJ1-1	TRBV11-3	TGTGCCAGCAGCCTCCAGGGGGAAAACACTGAAGCTTTCTTT	CASSLQGENTEAFF
.	TRBD2	15	TRBJ2-2	TRBV7-2	TGTGCCAGCTCCGGACTAGCGGGGAACACCGGGGAGCTGTTTTTT	CASSGLAGNTGELFF
.	.	15	TRBJ2-5	TRBV21-1	TGTGCCAGCAGCAAAGACCACTGTCAGGGAGAGACCCAGTACTTC	CASSKDHCQGETQYF
.	.	13	TRBJ2-5	TRBV6-1	TGTGCCAGTGCGGGACGCGTCCAAGAGACCCAGTACTTC	CASAGRVQETQYF
.	TRBD2	16	TRBJ2-1	TRBV5-6	TGTGCCAGCAGCTTGGTTAGCCTAGCGGTCTACAATGAGCAGTTCTTC	CASSLVSLAVYNEQFF
.	TRBD2	17	TRBJ2-3	TRBV7-9	TGTTCCAGCAGCAGAGCGGGGGAACCCCAGGTCACAGATACGCAGTATTTT	CSSSRAGEPQVTDTQYF
.	.	15	TRBJ2-4	TRBV18	TGTGCCAGCTCACCCTCCGACTGGGCCAAAAACATTCAGTACTTC	CASSPSDWAKNIQYF
.	TRBD1	15	TRBJ2-7	TRBV27	TGTGCCAGCAGTTCTCCGGGACAGGGGGCCTACGAGCAGTACTTC	CASSSPGQGAYEQYF
few	.	13	TRBJ1-1	TRBV19	TGTGCCAGTAGAACGGACGGAGGCACTGAAGCTTTCTTT	CASRTDGGTEAFF
.	TRBD2	15	TRBJ2-7	TRBV7-9	TGTGCCAGCAGCGCATTAGCGGGAGTTTCCTACGAGCAGTACTTC	CASSALAGVSYEQYF
few	TRBD1	14	TRBJ1-5	TRBV2	TGTGCCAGCATAGGGGACAGGGGTGATCAGCCCCAGCATTTT	CASIGDRGDQPQHF
once	TRBD2	21	TRBJ2-5	TRBV19	TGTGCCAGTAACAAACGAGGAGCCGGGACTAGCGGAGAACGGGTCGTCGAGACCCAGTACTTC	CASNKRGAGTSGERVVETQYF
.	.	13	TRBJ2-1	TRBV6-5	TGTGCCAGCAGACTTAGCGGAATCAATGAGCAGTTCTTC	CASRLSGINEQFF
.	.	14	TRBJ2-7	TRBV5-1	TGCGCCAGCAGCTTTAGTCCAGGGGACATGGAGCAGTACTTC	CASSFSPGDMEQYF
.	.	12	TRBJ2-5	TRBV2	TGTGCCAGCAGTCCAGGAGGAGAGACCCAGTACTTC	CASSPGGETQYF